The 14 T cell receptor beta chains in this list originate from one sample, sequenced in a study of cytomegalovirus exposure and HLA in healthy donors. In the PCR, 60 Vbeta and 13 Jbeta primers were used. Measured with immunoSEQ multiplex PCR; TCRdb has only the in-frame clones, and not every one. The sample holds about 94,000 clones, approximately 77% seen once. Sequences were obtained from PBMCs. These receptor sequences come from a human donor in good health.

The CDR3 loop reads CASSPSGGSEEKLFF. CDR3 DNA: TGTGCCAGCAGTCCCTCAGGGGGCTCGGAGGAAAAACTGTTTTTT. The chain employs TRBV27 and TRBJ1-4; 8 nucleotides match TRBD1. This CDR3 spans 15 amino acids. J gave up 8 bases and V 5 bases, and 10 bases lay outside the gene matches. Germline V gene sequence: CDR1 MNHEY, CDR2 SMNVEV (reference sequence). Drawing the rest from reference TRBV27 and TRBJ1-4, the complete variable domain is EAQVTQNPRYLITVTGKKLTVTCSQNMNHEYMSWYRQDPGLGLRQIYYSMNVEVTDKGDVPEGYKVSRKEKRNFPLILESPSPNQTSLYFCASSPSGGSEEKLFFGSGTQLSVL.

The V and J genes are TRBV7-2 and TRBJ2-7, with 10 positions matching TRBD2. The ends lost 8 bases at V and 1 base at J; junction bases unmatched: 8. Germline lookup yields CDR1 SGHTA and CDR2 FQGNSA. This CDR3 comprises 15 residues. In nucleotides, the CDR3 is TGTGCCAGCGCCGATGGACTAGCGGTATCCTACGAGCAGTACTTC. Amino acid sequence: CASADGLAVSYEQYF.

This clone occurred once. CDR3 residues: CASSLAGGRQYF. The CDR3 DNA sequence: TGTGCCAGCAGCTTAGCGGGGGGAAGGCAGTATTTT. The rearrangement links TRBV7-8 to TRBJ2-3; D possibly corresponds to TRBD2 (6 bases). From germline, CDR1 is SGHVS and CDR2 FQNEAQ. Trimming left V 0 bases short and J 11 bases short, with 9 bases between. CDR3 length: 12 amino acids.

The rearrangement joins TRBV15 to TRBJ2-1; D ambiguous. Germline values: CDR1 LNHNV, CDR2 YYDKDF (reference sequence). The CDR3 consists of 13 residues. V was trimmed by 0 bases and J by 7 bases, leaving 7 bases between them. The chain's CDR3 is CATSREVANEQFF. The DNA of the CDR3 is TGTGCCACCAGCAGAGAGGTGGCAAATGAGCAGTTCTTC.

The chain carries TRBV30 and TRBJ2-1; 11 bases map to TRBD2. In germline, CDR1 is GTSNPN, CDR2 SVGIG (reference sequence). Unmatched junction bases numbered 5, after V lost 8 bases and J lost 8 bases. This CDR3 has 12 amino acids. The CDR3 DNA follows: TGTGCCCATAGCGGGAGGGGGGATGAGCAGTTCTTC. It specifies CAHSGRGDEQFF.

On this clone: Other nucleotide sequences in the sample specify the same CDR3. The chain employs TRBV9 and TRBJ1-2; 7 bases match TRBD1. Germline loops: CDR1 SGDLS, CDR2 YYNGEE. The CDR3 is made up of 12 amino acids. Unmatched junction bases numbered 2, after V lost 3 bases and J lost 6 bases. CDR3 sequence (DNA): TGTGCCAGCAGCGCTACAGGGGATGGCTACACCTTC. Its translation: CASSATGDGYTF.

This chain connects TRBV5-1 to TRBJ2-5; 13 bases line up with TRBD2. With V trimmed by 1 base and J by 4 bases, 13 bases remained unmatched. The CDR3 extends over 19 amino acids. Germline V lookup: CDR1 SGHRS, CDR2 YFSETQ. This chain's CDR3 is CASSLSLAGGALTSETQYF. DNA for the CDR3: TGCGCCAGCAGCTTGTCACTAGCGGGAGGGGCCCTTACATCAGAGACCCAGTACTTC.

This clone was counted between two and nine times. The chain uses TRBV5-5 and TRBJ2-5, with 12 bases aligning to TRBD1. This CDR3 is 17 amino acids long. J was trimmed by 1 base and V by 4 bases; bases with no gene match: 8. Germline V gene sequence: CDR1 SGHKS, CDR2 YYEKEE (reference sequence). The CDR3 DNA is TGTGCCAGCAGCCCGCCGGGACAGGGGGCCCCCCAAGAGACCCAGTACTTC. This gives the protein CASSPPGQGAPQETQYF. Full variable domain (rest looked up from reference TRBV5-5 and TRBJ2-5): DAGVTQSPTHLIKTRGQQVTLRCSPISGHKSVSWYQQVLGQGPQFIFQYYEKEERGRGNFPDRFSARQFPNYSSELNVNALLLGDSALYLCASSPPGQGAPQETQYFGPGTRLLVL.

The J gene is TRBJ2-7, the V gene TRBV7-8; 7 bases match TRBD1. Germline V gene sequence: CDR1 SGHVS, CDR2 FQNEAQ. The CDR3 totals 15 residues. Unmatched junction bases numbered 5, after V lost 1 base and J lost 2 bases. The CDR3 spells CASSLVGTETYEQYF. The CDR3 coding sequence is TGTGCCAGCAGCTTAGTGGGGACAGAAACCTACGAGCAGTACTTC.

The V and J genes are TRBV11-2 and TRBJ2-1; the D gene is possibly TRBD1 (6 bases). Trimming shortened V by 4 bases and J by 7 bases, and 14 bases separated the two germline ends. The CDR3 is 14 amino acids. The germline CDR1 and CDR2 sequences are SGHAT and FQNNGV. CDR3 nucleotide sequence: TGTGCCAGCAGCTCCCACAGGGATCGGAATGAGCAGTTCTTC. It codes for CASSSHRDRNEQFF.

The chain links TRBV5-4 to TRBJ2-6; the match to TRBD1 covers 10 bases. Per the germline V gene, CDR1 is SGHNT and CDR2 is YYREEE (reference sequence). CDR3 size: 18 residues. The V and J ends lost 6 bases and 0 bases, in that order; junction bases with no gene match: 9. The CDR3 is CASTPPGQGPSGANVLTF. For the CDR3, the DNA is TGTGCCAGCACCCCCCCGGGACAGGGGCCCTCTGGGGCCAACGTCCTGACTTTC.

This clone was seen a single time. The rearrangement joins TRBV19 to TRBJ1-2, with D hard to call. V was clipped by 4 bases and J by 3 bases, with 15 bases between them. Germline V lookup: CDR1 LNHDA, CDR2 SQIVND (reference sequence). The CDR3 extends over 15 amino acids. The CDR3 region is CASSTTRGDYYGYTF. CDR3 coding DNA: TGTGCCAGTAGTACTACCCGAGGCGACTACTATGGCTACACCTTC.

In nucleotides, the CDR3 is TGCAGCGTTGAGGGACTAGCGGGAGGGCGAACCTACAATGAGCAGTTCTTC. Encoded protein: CSVEGLAGGRTYNEQFF. The chain has TRBV29-1 and TRBJ2-1, with 16 bases that match TRBD2. The CDR3 consists of 17 residues. In germline, CDR1 is SQVTM, CDR2 ANQGSEA. V shed 3 bases, J shed 2 bases, and the junction held 4 bases outside the gene matches.

This chain uses TRBV13 with TRBJ2-2; D is unresolved. The CDR3 consists of 13 residues. CDR1 and CDR2 (germline): PRHDT, FYEKMQ (reference sequence). Trimming shortened V by 2 bases and J by 5 bases, and 6 bases separated the two germline ends. In DNA form, the CDR3 reads TGTGCCAGCAGCTTAAGAGTAACCGGGGAGCTGTTTTTT. This sequence encodes CASSLRVTGELFF.